The 8 T cell receptor beta chains below come from one sample, sequenced in a study of identical twins. TCRdb re-called the 5' RACE reads through MiXCR, storing one row per CDR3 protein. Among 470,000 or so distinct CDR3 sequences listed, around 24% were seen once. The same sample was also studied in work on T cells expressing NK-cell markers.

Sequencing was done on a sample of CD4+ T cells sorted from blood. The receptors stem from a woman between 18 and 29 years old in good health.

The chain joins TRBV12-3 or TRBV12-4 to TRBJ2-7; the D is unclear. The CDR3 is 16 amino acids. V was clipped by 4 bases and J by 2 bases, with 18 bases between them. The CDR3 DNA is TGTGCCAGCAGTTGGGTCCCGACGGATTTGACCTACGAGCAGTACTTC. Translation gives CASSWVPTDLTYEQYF.

This clonotype appeared a few times. This chain joins TRBV7-2 and TRBJ2-7; 7 nucleotides line up with TRBD1. The CDR3 runs to 12 residues. V was pared by 6 bases and J by 4 bases, with 3 bases of the junction left unmatched. Germline V gene data show CDR1 as SGHTA and CDR2 as FQGNSA. The CDR3 reads CASSYRGYEQYF. As DNA, the CDR3 is TGTGCCAGCAGTTACAGGGGTTACGAGCAGTACTTC.

V usage is TRBV11-2 and J usage is TRBJ1-2; no reliable D call. CDR3 length: 14 amino acids. The V end lost 0 bases, the J end lost 4 bases, and 9 bases lay between the germline ends. Germline loops: CDR1 SGHAT, CDR2 FQNNGV. This chain's CDR3 is CASSLEASTYGYTF. CDR3 coding DNA: TGTGCCAGCAGCTTAGAGGCCAGTACCTATGGCTACACCTTC.

The chain links TRBV27 to TRBJ2-3; TRBD2 matches 7 bases. The CDR3 is made up of 14 amino acids. Germline CDR1 is MNHEY and CDR2 is SMNVEV (reference sequence). J was trimmed by 3 bases and V by 6 bases; bases with no gene match: 6. CDR3 residues: CASRKRGGTDTQYF. The CDR3, as DNA: TGTGCCAGCAGGAAGCGGGGTGGTACAGATACGCAGTATTTT.

The chain links TRBV20-1 to TRBJ1-1; possible D gene TRBD1, 6 bases. This CDR3 spans 14 amino acids. CDR1 is DFQATT and CDR2 is SNEGSKA in the germline V gene (reference sequence). Trimming removed 3 bases at V and 1 base at J, with 12 bases between. CDR3 bases: TGCAGTGCTAGGCGAGGACAGCCGAACACTGAAGCTTTCTTT. It translates to CSARRGQPNTEAFF.

This clonotype has a handful of counts. This chain joins TRBV11-3 and TRBJ2-1; D may be TRBD1 (7 bases). This CDR3 contains 15 residues. The V end was cut by 6 bases, the J end by 7 bases, with 19 bases between. Germline values: CDR1 SGHNT, CDR2 YENEEA. CDR3 sequence reads: CASSLSARGRNEQFF. As DNA, the CDR3 is TGTGCCAGCAGTCTCTCCGCCAGGGGGAGGAATGAGCAGTTCTTC.

There are a few counts of this clonotype. The chain joins TRBV6-2 or TRBV6-3 to TRBJ2-3, with 7 bases lining up with TRBD1. This CDR3 is 12 amino acids long. Germline CDR1 MNHEY, CDR2 SVGEGT. J gave up 9 bases and V 8 bases, and 8 bases lay outside the gene matches. CDR3 region: CASANRGDTQYF. CDR3 in DNA: TGTGCCAGCGCCAACAGGGGTGACACGCAGTATTTT.

The chain uses TRBV29-1 and TRBJ2-2; TRBD2 agrees at 8 bases. The V gene end was trimmed by 7 bases and the J gene end by 1 base; junction bases not matched to a gene: 5. The length of the CDR3 is 14 residues. Germline loops: CDR1 SQVTM, CDR2 ANQGSEA. The CDR3 DNA reads TGCAGCGCCAAGCGGGAGTTGAACACCGGGGAGCTGTTTTTT. It encodes CSAKRELNTGELFF.